The TCR beta chain described here comes from a study of identical twins (dated by TCRdb to the mid-2010s). Background on the whole study: TCR alpha and beta repertoires from monozygotic twins, unrelated adults of various ages and cord blood were deep-sequenced to test whether fetal clonotypes persist. Replicate twin experiments were performed at different times using different library preparation protocols to rule out contamination. Findings and caveats that apply to the study as a whole: Because the same donors could not be followed over many years, the conclusions relied on cross-sectional statistical analysis. Recombination models systematically underestimated out-of-frame TCR alpha sharing in monozygotic twins but agreed with sharing between unrelated individuals. Abundant cord blood beta clonotypes had fewer insertions, young adult naive repertoires showed a similar but weaker trend, and memory repertoires showed no such trend. Excess twin sharing in beta out-of-frame sequences was weaker because fewer shared sequences lowered the signal-to-noise ratio. Zero-insertion analyses could be partly confounded by invariant T cells such as MAIT and iNKT, although diverse VJ usage argued against such confounding for most clonotypes. Compared with coincidental sharing between unrelated individuals, out-of-frame TCR alpha sequences shared between twins had an excess of sequences with low generation probability.

Only healthy Caucasian donors were included. Reading from cysteine to phenylalanine, the CDR3 counts 14 amino acids. Only CDR3 DNA is held: 42 bases, read in frame from base 1. The V end loses 5 bases and the J end loses 2 bases, and a stretch of 11 bases separates them. Library creation used 5' RACE. Sequencing used an Illumina HiSeq 2000. Template switching added a universal primer binding site, and the final cDNA carried a unique molecular identifier that allowed TCR cDNA molecules to be counted accurately. First-strand cDNA for TCR alpha and beta chains was synthesized from specific primers in the conserved constant-segment region. To control for contamination, each cDNA library was double barcoded with a SMART-Mk sample barcode plus Illumina barcodes. Two successive PCR steps introduced TruSeq adapter sequences along with Illumina sample barcodes. The Illumina HiSeq platform was used with custom primers to sequence TCR alpha and beta cDNA libraries. Under the source paper's analysis protocol: Raw reads were processed with MiGEC to extract unique molecular identifiers, and MiXCR was used to determine CDR3 positions. Recombination models were inferred per individual with the repgenHMM and IGoR tools using an EM algorithm. The tcR package in R was used for shared clonotype analysis, with sharing normalized by the product of cloneset sizes. To study raw recombination without the effects of thymic and clonal selection, out-of-frame nonproductive sequences were analyzed. TCRdb trimmed public reads at Q25 via fastp, called clones via MiXCR and kept in-frame beta chains. Each entry merges the rows of one CDR3 protein and shows their most common DNA and genes. None of the V and J calls come from the authors' own analysis; TCRdb made them. The sample table contains around 1.7 million distinct CDR3 sequences; only one count was recorded for under 35% of them. The top ten hold 0.25% to 0.3% of the sample.

With respect to this clonotype: It has no known antigen specificity. The record has no base qualities; no much larger clone is one base away.

The TCR originated in a newborn girl in good health. This receptor chain uses TRBV12-3 or TRBV12-4 and TRBJ2-3; a tentative D match to TRBD1 spans 6 bases. The sample taken for sequencing was cord blood. CDR3 reads: CASSRTEDTDTQYF. The DNA sequence follows: TGTGCCAGCAGTAGGACAGAGGACACAGATACGCAGTATTTT.